The 18 T cell receptor beta chains reported below all come from one sample, sequenced in a study of T cell responses to AZD1222 COVID-19 vaccine. Repertoires were generated with immunoSEQ multiplex PCR, while TCRdb's copy carries only in-frame clones and drops some. The data show roughly 140,000 clones, 88% seen once. The source material was peripheral blood, sampled on day 0 of AZD1222 vaccination. These receptors were obtained from an adult in good health.

CDR3 sequence reads: CASTPRVGQDHTEAFF. In nucleotides, the CDR3 is TGTGCCAGTACCCCAAGGGTAGGACAGGACCACACTGAAGCTTTCTTT. The gene calls are TRBV19 and TRBJ1-1, with 7 bases lining up with TRBD1. Unmatched junction bases numbered 14, after V lost 7 bases and J lost 3 bases. The CDR3 contains 16 residues. Germline-derived CDR1 and CDR2 are LNHDA and SQIVND (reference sequence).

The chain couples TRBV7-9 to TRBJ2-1, with TRBD1 identical over 8 bases. CDR3 length equals 16 residues. Germline lookup yields CDR1 SEHNR and CDR2 FQNEAQ (reference sequence). V lost 5 bases and J lost 3; bases outside the gene matches: 9. CDR3 sequence reads: CASSQRTGRRYNEQFF. The CDR3 region has the DNA TGTGCCAGCAGCCAAAGGACAGGGCGGCGCTACAATGAGCAGTTCTTC.

The chain is built from TRBV28 and TRBJ1-1; TRBD1 is a possible D gene (6 bases). This CDR3 spans 16 amino acids. V lost 2 bases and J 5 bases, leaving 18 bases between the germline ends. The germline CDR1 and CDR2 sequences are MDHEN and SYDVKM. CDR3 sequence: CASSLGGSGYGTEAFF. The CDR3 nucleotides are TGTGCCAGCAGTTTAGGGGGCTCAGGGTATGGTACTGAAGCTTTCTTT.

The chain is built from TRBV6-2 or TRBV6-3 and TRBJ2-7, with D hard to call. Germline values: CDR1 MNHEY, CDR2 SVGEGT. The CDR3 has 11 amino acids. Trimming removed 6 bases at V and 2 bases at J, with 5 bases between. This CDR3 is CASSNTYEQYF. The CDR3 region has the DNA TGTGCCAGCAGCAATACCTACGAGCAGTACTTC.

The chain joins TRBV20-1 to TRBJ2-1; D unclear. This CDR3 region has 10 residues. Trimming removed 6 bases from V and 9 bases from J, with 9 bases in between. Germline V gives CDR1 DFQATT, CDR2 SNEGSKA (reference sequence). The CDR3: CSALWGEQFF. The CDR3 nucleotides are TGCAGTGCGCTCTGGGGTGAGCAGTTCTTC.

The V and J genes are TRBV4-1 and TRBJ1-4; 11 bases map to TRBD1. With V trimmed by 2 bases and J by 10 bases, 9 bases remained unmatched. Germline V gene lookup returns CDR1 MGHRA and CDR2 YSYEKL. The CDR3 has 16 residues. This CDR3 is CASSQLPGQGVRKLFF. The CDR3 DNA reads as TGCGCCAGCAGCCAACTTCCGGGACAGGGGGTCAGAAAACTGTTTTTT.

This rearrangement joins TRBV19 to TRBJ1-4; 7 positions agree with TRBD1. The CDR3 has 15 amino acids. The V segment lost 9 bases and the J segment 5 bases; nucleotides outside the gene matches: 12. Germline V gives CDR1 LNHDA, CDR2 SQIVND (reference sequence). The CDR3 here is CASQAAGQWNEKLFF. The DNA of the CDR3 is TGTGCCAGCCAGGCTGCGGGACAGTGGAATGAAAAACTGTTTTTT.

This clone has only a few counts. The chain has TRBV11-2 and TRBJ2-1; no reliable D call. Germline loops: CDR1 SGHAT, CDR2 FQNNGV. The CDR3 sequence is 13 residues long. The V end was cut by 5 bases, the J end by 7 bases, with 12 bases between. CDR3 amino acids: CASSLVSRNEQFF. The DNA for the CDR3 is TGTGCCAGCAGCCTAGTATCGCGGAATGAGCAGTTCTTC.

The V call is TRBV18, the J call TRBJ1-1; a weak D match, TRBD1 (6 bases). The CDR3 is 13 amino acids. Trimming removed 5 bases at V and 2 bases at J, with 9 bases between. The germline CDR1 and CDR2 sequences are KGHSH and LQKENI. CDR3 residues: CASSRTDNTEAFF. For the CDR3, the DNA is TGTGCCAGCTCAAGGACAGATAACACTGAAGCTTTCTTT. The full variable domain, rest sourced from reference TRBV18 and TRBJ1-1, is NAGVMQNPRHLVRRRGQEARLRCSPMKGHSHVYWYRQLPEEGLKFMVYLQKENIIDESGMPKERFSAEFPKEGPSILRIQQVVRGDSAAYFCASSRTDNTEAFFGQGTRLTVV.

This chain links TRBV6-5 with TRBJ2-3; 10 bases match TRBD2. CDR3 length: 16 amino acids. Germline assignment: CDR1 MNHEY and CDR2 SVGAGI. Trimming took 2 bases from V and 6 from J; bases not matched to a gene: 8. CDR3: CASSYRSGGAWDTQYF. CDR3 nucleotides: TGTGCCAGCAGTTACAGGAGCGGGGGGGCCTGGGATACGCAGTATTTT.

This chain connects TRBV3-1 (or the pseudogene TRBV3-2) to TRBJ2-3, with 13 bases fitting TRBD2. CDR1 is LGHDT, CDR2 YNNKEL, per germline (reference sequence). The CDR3 is 14 residues long. Losses at the gene ends were 6 bases for V and 6 bases for J; bases not matched to a gene: 3. CDR3 coding DNA: TGTGCCAGCAGGACTAGCGGGGGGTCCGATACGCAGTATTTT. Residues: CASRTSGGSDTQYF.

The chain recombines TRBV27 with TRBJ1-4; perhaps TRBD1 as D (5 bases). Germline V gene sequence: CDR1 MNHEY, CDR2 SMNVEV (reference sequence). V was shortened by 5 bases and J by 7 bases, with 14 bases between the two germline ends. CDR3 length equals 14 residues. CDR3 coding DNA: TGTGCCAGCAGTCCCGACAGATGGGGTGAAAAACTGTTTTTT. The encoded protein is CASSPDRWGEKLFF.

On this clone itself: One end of the junction fails to match germline, which may point to a read error. J is TRBJ2-3 and V is TRBV7-3, with a weak D call TRBD2 (5 bases). The CDR3 contains 18 residues. Germline V lookup: CDR1 SGHTA, CDR2 FQGTGA. CDR3 protein: CASSLTNPGLGSTDTQYF. The CDR3 DNA is TGTGCCAGCAGCCTAACCAATCCGGGGTTAGGGAGCACAGATACGCAGTATTTT.

The rearrangement joins TRBV10-3 to TRBJ1-1; 7 positions agree with TRBD1. The germline CDR1 and CDR2 sequences are ENHRY and SYGVKD. V lost 1 base and J lost 12; bases outside the gene matches: 20. This CDR3 region has 17 residues. This CDR3 is CAISELLSGGSETAPFF. The CDR3 DNA is TGTGCCATCAGTGAGTTACTGTCAGGGGGGTCCGAAACTGCTCCTTTCTTT.

V gene TRBV5-1 combines with J gene TRBJ1-4; D perhaps matches TRBD1 (6 bases). CDR1 is SGHRS and CDR2 is YFSETQ in the germline V gene. This CDR3 has 14 amino acids. Deletions cut 2 bases from V and 8 bases from J, with 13 bases between. The CDR3 here is CASSLAGQGEKLFF. CDR3 sequence (DNA): TGCGCCAGCAGCTTAGCGGGGCAGGGGGAAAAACTGTTTTTT.

The gene calls are TRBV19 and TRBJ1-2; possible D gene TRBD1, 5 bases. Germline V gene data show CDR1 as LNHDA and CDR2 as SQIVND (reference sequence). V dropped 6 bases and J dropped 7 bases, with 12 bases sitting between them. The CDR3 runs 12 residues. CDR3 loop: CASRYQGGGYTF. In nucleotides, the CDR3 is TGTGCCAGTAGATATCAGGGAGGTGGCTACACCTTC.

Only a few counts were recorded for this clone. V is TRBV30 and J is TRBJ1-5; D is ambiguous. Germline CDR1 is GTSNPN and CDR2 is SVGIG (reference sequence). V was trimmed by 1 base and J by 2 bases, leaving 6 bases between them. The CDR3 consists of 13 residues. The CDR3 DNA is TGTGCCTGGAGTGGGCAGGGCAATCAGCCCCAGCATTTT. Translated, it gives CAWSGQGNQPQHF.

This sequence joins TRBV28 and TRBJ1-5; D not resolved. Germline CDR1 is MDHEN and CDR2 is SYDVKM. This CDR3 has 13 residues. Deletions cut 6 bases from V and 2 bases from J, with 8 bases between. The CDR3 region has the DNA TGTGCCAGCAGCGGGGTCCGCAATCAGCCCCAGCATTTT. Its translation: CASSGVRNQPQHF.